The 20 T cell receptor beta chains presented below share a single source sample, sequenced in a study of cytomegalovirus exposure and HLA in healthy donors. PCR involved 60 Vbeta and 13 Jbeta primers. Only in-frame clones appear in the TCRdb table, and some are missing; sequencing was by immunoSEQ multiplex PCR. The data show more than 150,000 clones, less than 90% seen once. Specimen: PBMCs. The origin of the receptors is a girl between 5 and 17 years old in good health and CMV-seropositive.

The sample holds a few counts of this clone. The rearrangement joins TRBV6-6 to TRBJ1-3; TRBD1 matches at 7 bases. The CDR3 spans 14 residues. Trimming cost V 8 bases and J 4 bases; bases outside gene matches: 8. In germline, CDR1 is MNHNY, CDR2 SVGAGI (reference sequence). CDR3 protein: CASRGGGEGNTIYF. The DNA for the CDR3 is TGTGCCAGCCGAGGAGGGGGCGAAGGAAACACCATATATTTT.

The V and J genes are TRBV11-2 and TRBJ2-7, with 8 positions matching TRBD2. This CDR3 region has 18 residues. After removal of 5 bases from V and 2 bases from J, the junction contained 17 bases not matched to a gene. Germline lookup yields CDR1 SGHAT and CDR2 FQNNGV. CDR3 amino acids: CASSAPIQGLAFTYEQYF. The CDR3 bases are TGTGCCAGCAGCGCCCCAATACAAGGACTAGCTTTTACCTACGAGCAGTACTTC.

The V and J genes are TRBV4-3 and TRBJ2-3; D is unclear. With 1 base removed from V and 2 bases from J, the gap between germline ends came to 7 bases. The CDR3 totals 14 residues. Germline V gives CDR1 LGHNA, CDR2 YSLEER. In nucleotides, the CDR3 is TGCGCCAGCAGCCAAGTGCGGCACACAGATACGCAGTATTTT. Translating it yields CASSQVRHTDTQYF.

The V call is TRBV6-1, the J call TRBJ2-3; 7 bases are shared with TRBD2. With 4 bases clipped from V and 4 bases from J, the junction kept 17 bases outside the gene matches. Germline V lookup: CDR1 MNHNS, CDR2 SASEGT. The CDR3 has 18 amino acids. CDR3 sequence (DNA): TGTGCCAGCAGTGCCACCCGGGACTATGGATTCCCCGCAGATACGCAGTATTTT. It codes for CASSATRDYGFPADTQYF.

The chain has TRBV19 and TRBJ1-2; 8 nucleotides line up with TRBD1. V lost 0 bases and J lost 4; bases outside the gene matches: 13. The CDR3 covers 18 residues. Germline assignment: CDR1 LNHDA and CDR2 SQIVND (reference sequence). CDR3 nucleotides: TGTGCCAGTAGTATAGACCTGGACAGGGCGTGGGGCCGCTATGGCTACACCTTC. It specifies CASSIDLDRAWGRYGYTF.

The gene calls are TRBV2 and TRBJ1-5, with D possibly being TRBD1 (6 bases). CDR1 is SNHLY, CDR2 FYNNEI, per germline. This CDR3 spans 14 amino acids. V lost 3 bases to trimming and J lost 5 bases, with 11 bases between them. The CDR3 here is CASSDTGKDQPQHF. CDR3 DNA: TGTGCCAGCAGTGATACAGGGAAGGATCAGCCCCAGCATTTT. The whole variable domain, filled in from reference TRBV2 and TRBJ1-5, reads EPEVTQTPSHQVTQMGQEVILRCVPISNHLYFYWYRQILGQKVEFLVSFYNNEISEKSEIFDDQFSVERPDGSNFTLKIRSTKLEDSAMYFCASSDTGKDQPQHFGDGTRLSIL.

The chain joins TRBV7-9 to TRBJ2-3, with 7 bases that match TRBD2. Germline assignment: CDR1 SEHNR and CDR2 FQNEAQ (reference sequence). The CDR3 covers 15 residues. J was trimmed by 4 bases and V by 5 bases; bases with no gene match: 9. CDR3: CASSPRAGAPDTQYF. The DNA for the CDR3 is TGTGCCAGCAGCCCTCGGGCGGGAGCCCCAGATACGCAGTATTTT.

On this clone: One end of the junction varies from germline; a read error may be responsible. This chain uses TRBV5-1 with TRBJ2-2; a weak D match, TRBD1 (6 bases). This CDR3 is built from 17 residues. Per germline, CDR1 SGHRS and CDR2 YFSETQ. The CDR3 here is CASRFGQINSNTGELFF. In DNA form, the CDR3 reads TGCGCCAGCCGCTTCGGACAGATTAATAGTAACACCGGGGAGCTGTTTTTT. Full variable domain (outside the CDR3, taken from reference TRBV5-1 and TRBJ2-2): KAGVTQTPRYLIKTRGQQVTLSCSPISGHRSVSWYQQTPGQGLQFLFEYFSETQRNKGNFPGRFSGRQFSNSRSEMNVSTLELGDSALYLCASRFGQINSNTGELFFGEGSRLTVL.

This rearrangement joins TRBV30 to TRBJ1-4; 8 bases align to TRBD1. The germline CDR1 and CDR2 sequences are GTSNPN and SVGIG (reference sequence). The CDR3 sequence is 15 residues long. V was pared by 3 bases and J by 5 bases, with 8 bases of the junction left unmatched. The CDR3 coding sequence is TGTGCCTGGAGCTCCTGGACAGGGAAAAATGAAAAACTGTTTTTT. The encoded protein is CAWSSWTGKNEKLFF.

J is TRBJ1-5 and V is TRBV30; no clear D. CDR3 size: 17 residues. The germline V gene has CDR1 GTSNPN and CDR2 SVGIG (reference sequence). V dropped 2 bases and J dropped 3 bases, with 20 bases sitting between them. The CDR3: CAWSLPLSELFNQPQHF. CDR3 DNA sequence: TGTGCCTGGAGTCTTCCTTTGTCGGAGTTATTCAATCAGCCCCAGCATTTT.

V and J are TRBV7-9 and TRBJ2-1, with 9 bases aligning to TRBD2. The germline CDR1 and CDR2 sequences are SEHNR and FQNEAQ (reference sequence). The trim removed 5 bases at V and 6 bases at J, leaving 11 bases unmatched. The CDR3 runs to 16 residues. The CDR3 loop is CASSPRAGLASNEQFF. The CDR3 DNA reads as TGTGCCAGCAGCCCACGAGCCGGACTAGCGAGCAATGAGCAGTTCTTC.

J is TRBJ2-1 and V is TRBV11-2, with D possibly matching TRBD2 (5 bases). Germline assignment: CDR1 SGHAT and CDR2 FQNNGV. The germline V and J ends were trimmed by 6 bases and 6 bases, with 18 bases remaining between them. The CDR3 runs 15 residues. As DNA, the CDR3 is TGTGCCAGCAGTCTAGCCACTAATTCTCGCAATGAGCAGTTCTTC. This gives the protein CASSLATNSRNEQFF.

The count of this clone is one. This chain's CDR3 is CASSLETGRYEQYF. CDR3 coding DNA: TGTGCCAGCAGCTTAGAGACAGGGAGGTACGAGCAGTACTTC. This chain uses TRBV7-9 with TRBJ2-7; a possible D gene is TRBD1 (7 bases). Trimming cost V 1 base and J 4 bases, with 11 bases left between them. The germline gives CDR1 SEHNR, CDR2 FQNEAQ (reference sequence). The CDR3 sequence is 14 residues long.

This clone was seen just once. One end of the junction varies from germline; a read error may be responsible. The rearrangement links TRBV5-4 to TRBJ2-1; tentatively, D is TRBD2 (7 bases). Germline V gene sequence: CDR1 SGHNT, CDR2 YYREEE (reference sequence). There are 11 residues in the CDR3. Here the CDR3 DNA reads TGTGCCAGCAGCGGGGGGGCCGGGCGGGTCTTC. As protein: CASSGGAGRVF.

The chain is built from TRBV30 and TRBJ1-3; TRBD1 might be the D (5 bases). The CDR3 runs 13 residues. Germline V gives CDR1 GTSNPN, CDR2 SVGIG (reference sequence). Deletions cut 5 bases from V and 6 bases from J, with 14 bases between. CDR3 residues: CAWYGRALNTIYF. The CDR3 bases are TGTGCCTGGTATGGCAGGGCCTTAAACACCATATATTTT.

J is TRBJ2-3 and V is TRBV6-1; no reliable D call. Trimming removed 3 bases from V and 10 bases from J, with 5 bases in between. The CDR3 has 10 residues. Germline CDR1 and CDR2: MNHNS and SASEGT. CDR3 sequence reads: CASSDRSQYF. DNA for the CDR3: TGTGCCAGCAGTGACCGGTCGCAGTATTTT.

The rearrangement uses TRBV14 and TRBJ1-2; the D gene is possibly TRBD1 (6 bases). Germline V gene lookup returns CDR1 SGHDN and CDR2 FVKESK. The CDR3 sequence is 13 residues long. Trimming left V 2 bases short and J 4 bases short, with 8 bases between. CDR3 DNA sequence: TGTGCCAGCAGCCAACCCAGGGGCTATGGCTACACCTTC. Translating gives CASSQPRGYGYTF.

The V and J genes are TRBV7-9 and TRBJ1-1, with 7 bases matching TRBD1. The V segment lost 3 bases and the J segment 6 bases; nucleotides outside the gene matches: 7. From germline, CDR1 is SEHNR and CDR2 FQNEAQ (reference sequence). The CDR3 length is 14 residues. CDR3 coding DNA: TGTGCCAGCAGCTTGACAGGGACCGGGGCTGAAGCTTTCTTT. Its translation: CASSLTGTGAEAFF.

J is TRBJ1-5 and V is TRBV6-6; TRBD1 is a possible D gene (6 bases). The CDR3 length is 16 residues. Trimming took off 4 bases at V and 0 bases at J, with 13 bases between the two ends. The germline V gene has CDR1 MNHNY and CDR2 SVGAGI (reference sequence). The CDR3 coding sequence is TGTGCCAGCAGTTTACCCCCGGGACATAGCAATCAGCCCCAGCATTTT. Protein: CASSLPPGHSNQPQHF.

The chain combines TRBV9 with TRBJ2-3; D is undetermined. CDR1 is SGDLS, CDR2 YYNGEE, per germline. V gave up 4 bases and J gave up 5 bases, with 8 bases separating them. There are 12 residues in the CDR3. In nucleotides, the CDR3 is TGTGCCAGCAGCCCGGAGCAAGATACGCAGTATTTT. The encoded protein is CASSPEQDTQYF.